This T cell receptor (beta chain) originates from a study of shared clonotypes between healthy human individuals (dated by TCRdb to about 2020). Notes on the research overall: Two women and a few men aged 18 to 49 years were included in the cohort. Per donor, three plates each were used for CD4 naive and CD4 memory, two for CD8 naive, and one for CD8 memory. To estimate repertoire size and how much clonotypes are shared between individuals, the study performed deep sequencing of blood TCR repertoires from roughly five healthy adults. To increase sequencing depth and limit assay-specific biases, TCR repertoire library preparation and sequencing were carried out by different laboratories using diverse techniques. Each donor's leukapheresis produced roughly between roughly 0.85 and 10 billion PBMCs.

CDR3 length: 17 amino acids, cysteine to phenylalanine. Only the CDR3 part of the read is kept: 51 bases, read in frame from the first base. Per the germline V gene, KGHSH is the CDR1 and LQKENI is the CDR2. Compared with germline, V lacks 3 bases and J lacks 0 bases; bases without a gene match: 3. For this clone: The clone's antigen remains unknown. No much larger clonotype is one base removed from it; base qualities were not supplied.

Using the deep immunoSEQ assay, TCR CDR3 regions were amplified from genomic DNA by multiplex PCR. Genomic DNA extracted from each cell subset was distributed evenly over all wells of several immunoSEQ 96-well plates, and each plate served as one replicate. For sorted subsets, around 0.2 ug of genomic DNA, equivalent to 25,000 to 35,000 T cell genomes, went into each replicate PCR. Purified libraries were measured with a Qubit 3.0 fluorometer, size-checked on a Bioanalyzer 2100, and measured again with the KAPA Library Quantification kit. Every immunoSEQ 96-well plate was sequenced on a separate single-read 150-cycle Illumina NextSeq 550 flow cell. Per the source publication's procedure: Because the immunoSEQ output held only junctional sequences and lacked quality scores, the filtering could not match the filtering applied to full-length reads. Sequences were annotated with PyIR, a Python wrapper for IgBLAST v1.9, using IMGT germline references to assign V/J genes and CDR3. Reads were removed for weak V/J assignments (E-value above 1e-6), missing CDR3, stop codons, out-of-frame junctions, or ambiguous translated residues. V3J clonotypes were defined as sequences sharing the same inferred V gene, J gene, and CDR3 amino acid sequence. Percentage overlap between repertoires was calculated by dividing the number of shared unique clonotypes by the size of the smaller repertoire. Three approaches were used to assess repertoire richness: RTK rarefaction, the Chao1 estimator, and Recon v2.1 estimates of unobserved clonotypes. Generation probabilities for all TCRbeta clonotypes obtained by the gDNA method from a handful of donors were computed using OLGA. TCRdb provides this immuneACCESS table in a form limited to in-frame rearrangements. Some clones are lacking; in checked studies, under half of them reflect an unresolved V gene, and why the rest are absent is not known. For V, J and clone size, that table is used; D and trimming come from the DNA. This sample is represented by approximately 1,000,000 clones; about 80% of them were singletons. Of the sample, 0.89% is held by the ten largest clones.

The donors were healthy, HIV-negative adults with no recently reported acute infections or vaccinations. Only Caucasian adults living in Nashville, Tennessee, USA were represented among the donors. CD4+ T cells were enriched by magnetic negative selection, after which naive cells were positively selected on CD45RA and the negative fraction was taken as the memory subset. After blood collection by leukapheresis, PBMCs were isolated using Ficoll-Histopaque density gradient centrifugation and then cryopreserved in the vapor phase of liquid nitrogen. Purity and quantity of every magnetically sorted T cell population were checked by analytical flow cytometry. Genomic DNA was isolated from every sorted fraction and measured by UV absorbance on a Nanodrop 2000c. The investigation overall reported the following: Based on pairwise subsampling, the degree of clonotype sharing among donors was expected to be affected by sequencing depth. Higher generation probabilities were observed for clonotypes shared by all four sorted-subset donors than for non-shared clonotypes. Incomplete sequencing was indicated by rarefaction of sorted-subset datasets, despite the large sequencing depth. Sampling was restricted to blood, and TCR repertoires in tissue are likely to differ from TCR repertoires in blood. Approximately 5% of naive CD4, more than 3% of naive CD8, approximately 2.2% of memory CD4, and less than 0.45% of memory CD8 clonotypes were shared across a few donors. Because the study included a small number of donors, the genetic and exposure-history diversity represented was limited. Larger estimated clonotype richness was generally found for naive subsets than for memory subsets.

The chain couples TRBV18 to TRBJ2-4, and TRBD2 matches 12 of the central bases. Sequenced: memory CD4+ T cells from PBMCs. The cell subset or site label, as the study defines it: CD45RA-negative fraction. The sequence derives from a man younger than 30 in good health. Some clones in this sample may be carry-over from other donors' samples. The CDR3 region reads CASSPRTSGVAKNIQYF. The bases are TGTGCCAGCTCACCGAGGACTAGCGGGGTAGCCAAAAACATTCAGTACTTC.